One sample yielded the 31 T cell receptor beta chains listed below, sequenced in a study of human T cells and chemical hapten exposure. TCRdb passed the RACE reads through MiXCR, listing each CDR3 protein once. The top ten clones hold approximately 2.1% of a sample with about 170,000 distinct CDR3 sequences, around 30% of them seen once. Time point here: patch test 3, about 24 weeks after DPC sensitization. Treatment here: therapeutic diphenylcyclopropenone sensitization with weekly scalp DPC. Sequenced material: whole blood, taken in connection with sensitization to the hapten diphenylcyclopropenone (DPC). The receptor set was obtained from a woman under 30 with alopecia areata. Some clones in this sample may be carry-over from other donors' samples.

The DNA of the CDR3 is TGTGCCAGCAGACTGACTAGCGGGTCCTACAATGAGCAGTTCTTC. Amino acids: CASRLTSGSYNEQFF. V usage is TRBV12-3 or TRBV12-4 and J usage is TRBJ2-1; 10 positions match TRBD2. The J segment lost 1 base and the V segment lost 6 bases, leaving 3 bases of the junction unmatched. The CDR3 extends over 15 amino acids.

The rearrangement uses TRBV7-9 and TRBJ2-7; TRBD1 is a possible D gene (6 bases). The CDR3 length is 13 residues. Germline V gene sequence: CDR1 SEHNR, CDR2 FQNEAQ (reference sequence). Trimming took 5 bases from V and 2 from J, leaving 10 bases between them. CDR3 sequence reads: CASSTGQTYEQYF. CDR3 DNA: TGTGCCAGCAGCACAGGACAGACCTACGAGCAGTACTTC. The full variable domain, with the rest looked up from reference TRBV7-9 and TRBJ2-7, is DTGVSQNPRHKITKRGQNVTFRCDPISEHNRLYWYRQTLGQGPEFLTYFQNEAQLEKSRLLSDRFSAERPKGSFSTLEIQRTEQGDSAMYLCASSTGQTYEQYFGPGTRLTVT.

This clonotype was seen a handful of times. The chain couples TRBV29-1 to TRBJ1-4; D remains ambiguous. The CDR3 is 14 residues long. The germline CDR1 and CDR2 sequences are SQVTM and ANQGSEA. Trimming shortened V by 4 bases and J by 0 bases, and 9 bases separated the two germline ends. The CDR3 bases are TGCAGCGTTGGCCCACTTGCAACTAATGAAAAACTGTTTTTT. This codes for CSVGPLATNEKLFF.

This clonotype was detected only a few times. This chain links TRBV7-6 with TRBJ2-7, with a tentative D call TRBD2 (5 bases). V dropped 6 bases and J dropped 5 bases, with 11 bases sitting between them. The CDR3 is made up of 12 amino acids. Germline values: CDR1 SGHVS, CDR2 FNYEAQ. This chain's CDR3 is CASSNPGNEQYF. The CDR3 bases are TGTGCCAGCAGTAACCCGGGGAACGAGCAGTACTTC.

This chain uses TRBV30 with TRBJ1-6; TRBD1 aligns across 11 bases. The J segment lost 7 bases and the V segment lost 3 bases, leaving 5 bases of the junction unmatched. Germline V CDR1 and CDR2: GTSNPN, SVGIG (reference sequence). The CDR3 consists of 15 residues. The CDR3 spells CAWRRTGGSNSPLHF. For the CDR3, the DNA is TGTGCCTGGAGACGGACAGGGGGCTCGAATTCACCCCTCCACTTT.

This clonotype was recorded a few times. This sequence joins TRBV29-1 and TRBJ1-2; possible D gene TRBD1, 5 bases. Germline lookup yields CDR1 SQVTM and CDR2 ANQGSEA. The CDR3 runs to 14 residues. V lost 4 bases, J lost 0 bases, and 12 bases lay in between. The CDR3 DNA reads as TGCAGCGTTGTGGGGGGAAGTTCTAACTATGGCTACACCTTC. Translating it yields CSVVGGSSNYGYTF.

The chain combines TRBV20-1 with TRBJ1-5; D ambiguous. The CDR3 sequence is 14 residues long. Germline assignment: CDR1 DFQATT and CDR2 SNEGSKA (reference sequence). With 3 bases removed from V and 0 bases from J, the gap between germline ends came to 9 bases. Written as DNA, the CDR3 is TGCAGTGCTAGTGTGTCCCATAGCAATCAGCCCCAGCATTTT. It encodes CSASVSHSNQPQHF.

V gene TRBV12-3 or TRBV12-4 combines with J gene TRBJ2-7, with 7 bases that match TRBD1. The CDR3 is 12 residues long. With 8 bases clipped from V and 4 bases from J, the junction kept 5 bases outside the gene matches. The DNA of the CDR3 is TGTGCCAGCCGGGACAGAAGATACGAGCAGTACTTC. Amino acid sequence: CASRDRRYEQYF.

V gene TRBV6-6 combines with J gene TRBJ2-3; D may be TRBD2 (6 bases). V was pared by 2 bases and J by 0 bases, with 12 bases between. Germline CDR1 reads MNHNY; CDR2 reads SVGAGI (reference sequence). CDR3 length: 16 amino acids. DNA of the CDR3: TGTGCCAGCAGTTACCCCGACGGGACTAGCACAGATACGCAGTATTTT. Amino acid sequence: CASSYPDGTSTDTQYF.

The chain links TRBV12-3 or TRBV12-4 to TRBJ2-2; D unclear. CDR3 length: 14 residues. V lost 1 base, J lost 4 bases, and 7 bases lay in between. The CDR3 nucleotides are TGTGCCAGCAGTTTAGGCAGCCCCACCGGGGAGCTGTTTTTT. It yields the protein CASSLGSPTGELFF.

The table lists this clonotype with a few counts. The chain uses TRBV6-2 or TRBV6-3 and TRBJ2-2, with 9 bases matching TRBD1. The CDR3 totals 14 residues. V trimming: 6 bases; J trimming: 5 bases; junction bases outside the gene matches: 4. CDR1 and CDR2 from the germline V gene are MNHEY and SVGEGT. In DNA form, the CDR3 reads TGTGCCAGCAGCCAACAGGGGGCGACCGGGGAGCTGTTTTTT. Protein: CASSQQGATGELFF.

CDR3 DNA sequence: TGTGCCAGCAGCTTGAAGGGGGACGTGAACACTGAAGCTTTCTTT. This gives the protein CASSLKGDVNTEAFF. This chain connects TRBV7-3 to TRBJ1-1, with D possibly matching TRBD1 (6 bases). This CDR3 region has 15 residues. Germline-derived CDR1 and CDR2 are SGHTA and FQGTGA. V lost 3 bases to trimming and J lost 0 bases, with 11 bases between them.

Only a few counts were recorded for this clonotype. The chain recombines TRBV16 with TRBJ2-1; D remains ambiguous. In germline, CDR1 is KGHSY, CDR2 FQNENV. The V end was cut by 0 bases, the J end by 10 bases, with 7 bases between. The CDR3 contains 12 residues. The CDR3 nucleotides are TGTGCCAGCAGCCAATCGACTGTCGAGCAGTTCTTC. Translation gives CASSQSTVEQFF.

This chain joins TRBV6-6 and TRBJ2-4; the D gene is possibly TRBD1 (5 bases). V dropped 0 bases and J dropped 5 bases, with 14 bases sitting between them. Germline V gives CDR1 MNHNY, CDR2 SVGAGI (reference sequence). CDR3 size: 16 residues. For the CDR3, the DNA is TGTGCCAGCAGTTACTCGCCAGGGTCCTTAGAAAACATTCAGTACTTC. Translating gives CASSYSPGSLENIQYF.

The J gene is TRBJ1-1, the V gene TRBV12-3 or TRBV12-4; no definite D call. This CDR3 spans 13 amino acids. V was clipped by 7 bases and J by 3 bases, with 12 bases between them. The CDR3 here is CASNPVTDTEAFF. CDR3 nucleotides: TGTGCCAGCAACCCAGTAACAGACACTGAAGCTTTCTTT.

The rearrangement joins TRBV9 to TRBJ2-3; 10 bases are shared with TRBD1. The CDR3 spans 16 residues. Germline assignment: CDR1 SGDLS and CDR2 YYNGEE. J was trimmed by 3 bases and V by 2 bases; bases with no gene match: 6. The CDR3 reads CASSVADRGLTDTQYF. The CDR3 nucleotides are TGTGCCAGCAGCGTGGCAGACAGGGGGCTTACAGATACGCAGTATTTT.

V gene TRBV5-1 combines with J gene TRBJ2-5, with TRBD2 matching over 7 bases. This CDR3 region has 14 residues. Unmatched junction bases numbered 5, after V lost 5 bases and J lost 1 base. Germline lookup yields CDR1 SGHRS and CDR2 YFSETQ. In DNA, the CDR3 is TGCGCCAGCAGGCGGGGGACCTCCCAAGAGACCCAGTACTTC. Protein product: CASRRGTSQETQYF.

This clonotype was recorded only once. A read error may explain this, as a much larger clone is one base away. The chain uses TRBV7-9 and TRBJ2-5; D is ambiguous. The CDR3 has 10 residues. Germline loops: CDR1 SEHNR, CDR2 FQNEAQ (reference sequence). Trimming took off 5 bases at V and 4 bases at J, with 2 bases between the two ends. CDR3 DNA sequence: TGTGCCAGCAGCCCAGAGACCCAGTACTTC. Translation gives CASSPETQYF.

V and J are TRBV15 and TRBJ2-5, with D hard to call. With 0 bases removed from V and 1 base from J, the gap between germline ends came to 9 bases. The CDR3 consists of 15 residues. The germline CDR1 and CDR2 sequences are LNHNV and YYDKDF (reference sequence). The chain's CDR3 is CATSRDRALQETQYF. The CDR3 nucleotides read TGTGCCACCAGCAGAGATCGGGCACTCCAAGAGACCCAGTACTTC.

This clonotype was counted a few times. The chain combines TRBV19 with TRBJ1-5; D gene uncertain. Germline CDR1 reads LNHDA; CDR2 reads SQIVND (reference sequence). This CDR3 contains 15 residues. V lost 3 bases to trimming and J lost 4 bases, with 13 bases between them. The CDR3 reads CASSIPEELNQPQHF. DNA for the CDR3: TGTGCCAGTAGTATTCCGGAAGAACTAAATCAGCCCCAGCATTTT.

V usage is TRBV4-1 and J usage is TRBJ2-7; D possibly corresponds to TRBD2 (6 bases). CDR1 is MGHRA and CDR2 is YSYEKL in the germline V gene. This CDR3 is built from 16 residues. Trimming cost V 4 bases and J 6 bases, with 22 bases left between them. CDR3 DNA: TGCGCCAGCAGCCGCCTCATGGGGGATAGTAGCGGCGAGCAGTACTTC. As protein: CASSRLMGDSSGEQYF.

The V call is TRBV7-2, the J call TRBJ2-2; 14 bases map to TRBD2. With V trimmed by 1 base and J by 7 bases, 5 bases remained unmatched. This CDR3 comprises 17 residues. CDR1 and CDR2 from the germline V gene are SGHTA and FQGNSA. The CDR3 loop reads CASSLVGTSGGDGELFF. The CDR3 DNA reads TGTGCCAGCAGCTTAGTCGGGACTAGCGGGGGAGACGGGGAGCTGTTTTTT.

This clonotype was seen a handful of times. This chain connects TRBV25-1 to TRBJ2-2; TRBD2 matches at 7 bases. V lost 2 bases and J lost 4; bases outside the gene matches: 4. This CDR3 spans 15 amino acids. Germline V CDR1 and CDR2: MGHDK, SYGVNS. CDR3 protein: CASSEPPGGTGELFF. CDR3 nucleotides: TGTGCCAGCAGTGAACCTCCGGGGGGCACCGGGGAGCTGTTTTTT.

This clonotype was seen a handful of times. V usage is TRBV27 and J usage is TRBJ1-2; D is ambiguous. CDR1 and CDR2 (germline): MNHEY, SMNVEV (reference sequence). Trimming left V 5 bases short and J 2 bases short, with 12 bases between. CDR3 size: 14 residues. The DNA for the CDR3 is TGTGCCAGCAGTACCGGACGCATAAACTATGGCTACACCTTC. The encoded protein is CASSTGRINYGYTF.

The chain carries TRBV6-6 and TRBJ1-5; no clear D gene. The germline V and J ends were trimmed by 0 bases and 5 bases, with 8 bases remaining between them. The CDR3 totals 14 residues. CDR1 is MNHNY, CDR2 SVGAGI, per germline (reference sequence). The CDR3 nucleotides are TGTGCCAGCAGTTACTCGAAACAGCATCAGCCCCAGCATTTT. This translates into CASSYSKQHQPQHF.

This clonotype has a count of ten or more. The rearrangement joins TRBV7-2 to TRBJ2-5, with D possibly matching TRBD2 (5 bases). From germline, CDR1 is SGHTA and CDR2 FQGNSA. Between the trimmed V and J ends, which lost 1 base and 5 bases, there was a span of 11 bases. This CDR3 has 14 amino acids. The CDR3 sequence: CASSLGDYPETQYF. CDR3 nucleotide sequence: TGTGCCAGCAGCTTAGGCGACTATCCGGAGACCCAGTACTTC.

A note on this clonotype: The junction departs from the called germline gene at one end, perhaps through a read error. The chain employs TRBV2 and TRBJ2-1, with D possibly matching TRBD2 (5 bases). From germline, CDR1 is SNHLY and CDR2 FYNNEI. The CDR3 runs to 10 residues. The CDR3 reads CASSVPGECF. The CDR3 DNA is TGTGCCAGCAGTGTACCTGGGGAGTGCTTC.

The chain combines TRBV3-2 with TRBJ2-7; the table's D call, TRBD1, has no DNA check behind it. TRBV3-2 is a pseudogene locus. The CDR3 runs 13 residues. CDR3 sequence: CARIRDGAYEQYF. As DNA, the CDR3 is TGTGCCAGAATCCGGGACGGAGCCTACGAGCAGTACTTC.

This clonotype was observed a handful of times. The V and J genes are TRBV6-2 or TRBV6-3 and TRBJ1-1; 10 positions agree with TRBD1. Looked up from germline, CDR1 is MNHEY and CDR2 is SVGEGT. V lost 8 bases, J lost 5 bases, and 17 bases stayed unmatched. The CDR3 has 17 amino acids. The CDR3 protein is CASAKRAPGTGDTEAFF. The CDR3 coding sequence is TGTGCCAGCGCAAAGCGCGCCCCCGGGACAGGGGATACTGAAGCTTTCTTT.

In its sample, this clonotype was seen a few times. The genes are TRBV7-9 and TRBJ1-3, with a weak D call TRBD1 (6 bases). Germline V gives CDR1 SEHNR, CDR2 FQNEAQ (reference sequence). The V and J ends lost 4 bases and 2 bases respectively, with 15 bases between them. CDR3 size: 16 residues. CDR3 bases: TGTGCCAGCAGCTCATACAGGGACACAACTGGAAACACCATATATTTT. Translated, it gives CASSSYRDTTGNTIYF.

About this clonotype: The CDR3 ends on some other residue instead of the conserved phenylalanine or tryptophan, so this is likely a read error. The chain joins TRBV7-2 to TRBJ2-7; 7 bases line up with TRBD1. Germline CDR1 SGHTA, CDR2 FQGNSA. The CDR3 covers 14 residues. Trimming at V came to 5 bases and at J to 1 base, leaving 5 bases not matched to a gene. DNA of the CDR3: TGTGCCAGCAGCCCCTCAGGGGGTTCCTACGAGCAGTACTCC. Protein product: CASSPSGGSYEQYS.